The 27 T cell receptor beta chains in this list originate from one sample, sequenced in a study of blood T cell repertoires in COVID-19. The data were produced by immunoSEQ multiplex PCR, yet TCRdb's version contains in-frame clones alone and is incomplete. The data show 200,000 or so clones, more than 65% seen once. The sequenced material came from PBMCs or T cells enriched from blood (not recorded which). These receptors came from a man between 40 and 49 years old who had recovered from COVID-19.

The J gene is TRBJ2-3, the V gene TRBV6-1, with TRBD1 matching over 7 bases. V was clipped by 1 base and J by 1 base; unmatched bases: 5. The CDR3 consists of 16 residues. Germline V lookup: CDR1 MNHNS, CDR2 SASEGT. CDR3 region: CASSEGQGQGTDTQYF. The CDR3 region has the DNA TGTGCCAGCAGTGAAGGACAGGGACAAGGCACAGATACGCAGTATTTT.

This clone has a single count. The chain has TRBV19 and TRBJ2-1; TRBD2 aligns across 8 bases. The germline V gene encodes CDR1 LNHDA and CDR2 SQIVND (reference sequence). This CDR3 is built from 15 residues. V lost 3 bases and J lost 6; bases outside the gene matches: 7. The CDR3 DNA is TGTGCCAGTAGTATCCCCAGCGGGGGACTCAATGAGCAGTTCTTC. It specifies CASSIPSGGLNEQFF.

Only a few counts were recorded for this clone. V usage is TRBV16 and J usage is TRBJ1-5; the match to TRBD1 covers 8 bases. CDR3 length equals 19 residues. CDR1 and CDR2 from the germline V gene are KGHSY and FQNENV. J lost 0 bases, V lost 1 base, and 11 bases had no gene match. CDR3 sequence: CASSQYRGAEAYSNQPQHF. In DNA form, the CDR3 reads TGTGCCAGCAGCCAATACAGGGGGGCTGAAGCTTATAGCAATCAGCCCCAGCATTTT.

The chain joins TRBV6-1 to TRBJ2-7; 8 bases are a match to TRBD1. CDR3 length equals 15 residues. Germline V lookup: CDR1 MNHNS, CDR2 SASEGT. Unmatched junction bases numbered 8, after V lost 3 bases and J lost 4 bases. The CDR3 loop reads CASSDEHRGSYEQYF. The CDR3 bases are TGTGCCAGCAGTGACGAGCACAGGGGGTCGTACGAGCAGTACTTC.

The chain links TRBV28 to TRBJ1-2; 8 nucleotides align to TRBD1. The V gene's germline CDR1 is MDHEN and CDR2 SYDVKM. CDR3 size: 14 residues. V shed 11 bases and J 4 bases; nucleotides not matched to a gene: 12. CDR3 in DNA: TGTGCCTCCACCCAGGGGGCCCTGATCTATGGCTACACCTTC. Amino acids: CASTQGALIYGYTF.

This clone has a count of ten or more. The gene calls are TRBV14 and TRBJ1-1; D gene uncertain. V was cut by 1 base and J by 6 bases, with 9 bases left in between. There are 13 residues in the CDR3. Germline CDR1 SGHDN, CDR2 FVKESK. CDR3 nucleotides: TGTGCCAGCAGCCAAGTGTTTCAGGCTGAAGCTTTCTTT. Protein: CASSQVFQAEAFF.

The chain joins TRBV9 to TRBJ2-3, with 13 bases lining up with TRBD2. Trimming cost V 4 bases and J 2 bases; bases outside gene matches: 16. The CDR3 totals 20 residues. Per the germline V gene, CDR1 is SGDLS and CDR2 is YYNGEE. The CDR3 is CASSTHPRTSGGTVTDTQYF. The CDR3 DNA sequence: TGTGCCAGCAGCACTCACCCTAGGACTAGCGGGGGAACTGTCACAGATACGCAGTATTTT.

This chain links TRBV5-6 with TRBJ1-1, with D possibly being TRBD1 (5 bases). The V end lost 0 bases, the J end lost 4 bases, and 10 bases lay between the germline ends. The CDR3 covers 14 residues. Per the germline V gene, CDR1 is SGHDT and CDR2 is YYEEEE. CDR3 nucleotide sequence: TGTGCCAGCAGCTTGGGGCAGGGCTTCACTGAAGCTTTCTTT. It translates to CASSLGQGFTEAFF.

The V call is TRBV9, the J call TRBJ1-6, with no clear D. This CDR3 is 16 amino acids long. V was shortened by 0 bases and J by 6 bases, with 13 bases between the two germline ends. Germline CDR1 reads SGDLS; CDR2 reads YYNGEE. For the CDR3, the DNA is TGTGCCAGCAGCGTAGGCGTCGCGGTTGCTAATTCACCCCTCCACTTT. Protein: CASSVGVAVANSPLHF.

The CDR3 is CASSQVLPTSGGYETQYF. DNA of the CDR3: TGCGCCAGCAGCCAAGTGCTTCCTACTAGCGGGGGATATGAGACCCAGTACTTC. This chain connects TRBV4-1 to TRBJ2-5; 11 bases align to TRBD2. V gave up 1 base and J gave up 5 bases; unmatched junction bases: 12. Germline V gene data show CDR1 as MGHRA and CDR2 as YSYEKL. The CDR3 loop spans 18 amino acids.

For this clone: At one end, the junction sequence differs from germline, possibly due to a read error. The V and J genes are TRBV6-2 or TRBV6-3 and TRBJ1-1; D may be TRBD1 (5 bases). The CDR3 contains 13 residues. CDR1 is MNHEY and CDR2 is SVGEGT in the germline V gene. CDR3 DNA: TGTGCCAGCAGTTACTCAGGATCGACCAGTAGGGGTTTT. This translates into CASSYSGSTSRGF.

The sample holds one count of this clone. V usage is TRBV6-6 and J usage is TRBJ1-6; D is possibly TRBD1 (5 bases). From germline, CDR1 is MNHNY and CDR2 SVGAGI (reference sequence). CDR3 size: 15 residues. V lost 5 bases, J lost 5 bases, and 13 bases lay in between. The CDR3 region is CASSRGRGDNSPLHF. The CDR3 bases are TGTGCCAGCAGTCGCGGGAGAGGGGATAATTCACCCCTCCACTTT.

J is TRBJ1-1 and V is TRBV25-1; possible D gene TRBD1, 6 bases. The ends were cut back, 0 bases at V and 1 base at J, with 12 bases in the middle. The CDR3 contains 16 residues. The germline gives CDR1 MGHDK, CDR2 SYGVNS. CDR3 DNA sequence: TGTGCCAGCAGTGAATATTGGGCAGGGGAGAACACTGAAGCTTTCTTT. Translating it yields CASSEYWAGENTEAFF.

The table lists this clone with a count of one. The chain joins TRBV10-3 to TRBJ2-7; TRBD2 aligns across 8 bases. The CDR3 covers 14 residues. The germline V gene encodes CDR1 ENHRY and CDR2 SYGVKD. With V trimmed by 6 bases and J by 1 base, 5 bases remained unmatched. The CDR3 bases are TGTGCCATCAGCGGGGGGGGCTTTTCCTACGAGCAGTACTTC. It yields the protein CAISGGGFSYEQYF.

The sample holds a few counts of this clone. The chain is built from TRBV2 and TRBJ2-1; D unclear. The CDR3 totals 14 residues. V was shortened by 4 bases and J by 4 bases, with 11 bases between the two germline ends. Germline CDR1 SNHLY, CDR2 FYNNEI. The CDR3 region has the DNA TGTGCCAGCAGTGTATTGGTCAGATACAATGAGCAGTTCTTC. Its protein product is CASSVLVRYNEQFF.

This clone has a handful of counts. The rearrangement joins TRBV6-5 to TRBJ2-7; D perhaps matches TRBD1 (6 bases). The CDR3 covers 15 residues. Looked up from germline, CDR1 is MNHEY and CDR2 is SVGAGI. V lost 2 bases and J 0 bases, leaving 11 bases between the germline ends. CDR3 DNA: TGTGCCAGCAGTTACGGCGGACAGCCCTCCTACGAGCAGTACTTC. Translating it yields CASSYGGQPSYEQYF.

This sequence joins TRBV9 and TRBJ1-4; tentative D call: TRBD1 (6 bases). The V end lost 3 bases, the J end lost 6 bases, and 9 bases lay between the germline ends. Germline V gene lookup returns CDR1 SGDLS and CDR2 YYNGEE. The CDR3 length is 13 residues. CDR3: CASSAGVDEKLFF. The CDR3 nucleotides read TGTGCCAGCAGCGCAGGGGTGGATGAAAAACTGTTTTTT. Together with reference TRBV9 and TRBJ1-4, the CDR3 gives the full variable domain: DSGVTQTPKHLITATGQRVTLRCSPRSGDLSVYWYQQSLDQGLQFLIQYYNGEERAKGNILERFSAQQFPDLHSELNLSSLELGDSALYFCASSAGVDEKLFFGSGTQLSVL.

This clone was observed a handful of times. The CDR3 protein is CASSLGGSPLHF. For the CDR3, the DNA is TGTGCCAGCAGTTTAGGAGGGTCACCCCTCCACTTT. The chain has TRBV12-3 or TRBV12-4 and TRBJ1-6; D is unclear. Deletions cut 1 base from V and 10 bases from J, with 5 bases between. The CDR3 runs 12 residues.

Here the CDR3 reads CASSPGQEYNEQFF. Here the CDR3 DNA reads TGTGCCAGCAGCCCTGGACAGGAGTACAATGAGCAGTTCTTC. V is TRBV7-3 and J is TRBJ2-1; 7 positions match TRBD1. The CDR3 covers 14 residues. J gave up 4 bases and V 5 bases, and 5 bases lay outside the gene matches. From germline, CDR1 is SGHTA and CDR2 FQGTGA.

V usage is TRBV5-1 and J usage is TRBJ1-1, with a weak D call TRBD1 (5 bases). V shed 0 bases and J shed 3 bases, with 15 bases lying between them. The germline CDR1 and CDR2 sequences are SGHRS and YFSETQ. CDR3 length: 16 amino acids. CDR3 in amino acids: CASSLGGRETDTEAFF. The DNA of the CDR3 is TGCGCCAGCAGCTTGGGTGGCAGGGAAACGGACACTGAAGCTTTCTTT.

The genes are TRBV5-1 and TRBJ1-1; TRBD1 matches 12 bases. The CDR3 sequence is 14 residues long. Germline V gene lookup returns CDR1 SGHRS and CDR2 YFSETQ. The junction had 2 bases not matched to a gene; V was cut back by 5 bases and J by 3 bases. DNA of the CDR3: TGCGCCAGCAGACGGGACAGGGGGCACACTGAAGCTTTCTTT. This translates into CASRRDRGHTEAFF.

This sequence joins TRBV6-5 and TRBJ1-3; no reliable D call. V lost 8 bases, J lost 0 bases, and 5 bases lay in between. This CDR3 spans 12 amino acids. Germline V gives CDR1 MNHEY, CDR2 SVGAGI. CDR3 region: CASLGSGNTIYF. The CDR3 bases are TGTGCCAGCCTAGGCTCTGGAAACACCATATATTTT.

The rearrangement links TRBV24-1 to TRBJ1-1; TRBD1 matches 9 bases. Germline V gene lookup returns CDR1 KGHDR and CDR2 SFDVKD. Unmatched junction bases numbered 15, after V lost 10 bases and J lost 7 bases. CDR3 size: 15 residues. In DNA form, the CDR3 reads TGTGCCACGTCGCCCGGGACAGGGTTTAGAGATGAAGCTTTCTTT. It encodes CATSPGTGFRDEAFF.

The V call is TRBV5-1, the J call TRBJ1-2, with 9 bases fitting TRBD1. The CDR3 runs to 15 residues. V trimming: 4 bases; J trimming: 4 bases; junction bases outside the gene matches: 8. Germline V gene lookup returns CDR1 SGHRS and CDR2 YFSETQ. The CDR3 DNA sequence: TGCGCCAGCAGCCGATGGGACAGGGACTTCTATGGCTACACCTTC. Protein: CASSRWDRDFYGYTF.

The count of this clone is one. The chain employs TRBV6-1 and TRBJ1-5; 7 bases agree with TRBD1. Per the germline V gene, CDR1 is MNHNS and CDR2 is SASEGT. This CDR3 spans 14 amino acids. Trimming cost V 7 bases and J 3 bases; bases outside gene matches: 6. CDR3 amino acids: CASIDRETNQPQHF. The CDR3 DNA is TGTGCCAGCATAGACAGGGAGACCAATCAGCCCCAGCATTTT.

The chain recombines TRBV11-2 with TRBJ1-3; D might be TRBD1 (5 bases). This CDR3 is built from 18 residues. Per the germline V gene, CDR1 is SGHAT and CDR2 is FQNNGV. Trimming removed 2 bases at V and 0 bases at J, with 17 bases between. Written as DNA, the CDR3 is TGTGCCAGCAGCTTACAAATGCTGGGACTTAACTCTGGAAACACCATATATTTT. Translated, it gives CASSLQMLGLNSGNTIYF.

This clone showed up just a few times. V gene TRBV9 combines with J gene TRBJ1-2; unclear D gene. The CDR3 consists of 13 residues. Trimming took off 1 base at V and 8 bases at J, with 12 bases between the two ends. Per the germline V gene, CDR1 is SGDLS and CDR2 is YYNGEE. The CDR3 reads CASSVQTLHGYTF. The CDR3 nucleotides are TGTGCCAGCAGCGTACAGACATTACACGGCTACACCTTC.